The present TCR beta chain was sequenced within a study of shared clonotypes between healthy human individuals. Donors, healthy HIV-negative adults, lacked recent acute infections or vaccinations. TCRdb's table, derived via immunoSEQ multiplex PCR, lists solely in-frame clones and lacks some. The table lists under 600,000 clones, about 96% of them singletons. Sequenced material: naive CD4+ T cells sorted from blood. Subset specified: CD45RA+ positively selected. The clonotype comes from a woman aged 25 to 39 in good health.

The CDR3 protein is CASSLATRDRDGYTF. CDR3 nucleotide sequence: TGCGCCAGCAGCTTGGCAACCCGGGACAGGGATGGCTACACCTTC. This sequence joins TRBV5-1 and TRBJ1-2; 9 bases align to TRBD1. CDR1 and CDR2 (germline): SGHRS, YFSETQ. Trimming cost V 0 bases and J 6 bases; bases outside gene matches: 6. The CDR3 sequence is 15 residues long.